This T cell receptor beta chain was identified during a study of identical twins. General study findings and limits: With abundant cord blood beta clonotypes, insertions were fewer; memory repertoires showed no such pattern. Within monozygotic twins, out-of-frame TCR alpha sharing was underestimated by the models.

In TCRdb, the 5' RACE reads were re-called with MiXCR into one record per CDR3 protein. This table holds approximately 1.8 million distinct CDR3 sequences, around 33% found once. This clonotype is a singleton in its sample. The target antigen is unknown. The CDR3 has 15 amino acids. The ends lost 3 bases at V and 6 bases at J; junction bases unmatched: 10. Germline V gene sequence: CDR1 MNHEY, CDR2 SVGEGT. This sequence joins TRBV6-2 or TRBV6-3 and TRBJ1-1; 7 positions agree with TRBD1. Sample: cord blood. The receptor comes from a newborn girl in good health. The DNA for the CDR3 is TGTGCCAGCAGTTATTCCTCGACAGGGTTGGCTGAAGCTTTCTTT. Protein: CASSYSSTGLAEAFF.